These 32 T cell receptor beta chains were all obtained from the same sample, sequenced in a study of T cells in women clearing cervical HPV infection (dated 2018 in TCRdb). Library creation used the immunoSEQ multiplex PCR assay. TCRdb took this table from immuneACCESS and kept in-frame rearrangements with V and J called. Such tables lack part of the clones; where checked against another copy, unresolved V genes explain under half of the gap, and the rest is unexplained. This sample's table lists some 24,000 clones. The ten largest account for approximately 5.5% of the sample. Source material: blood buffy coat. These receptors were collected from a woman aged 18 to 69 with a cervical HPV16 infection that either progressed to CIN3+ or cleared (not recorded which).

Points on this clone: The read terminates 3 residues ahead of where the CDR3 ends, so the germline J gene completes it. This sample includes further DNA sequences coding for the same CDR3. The gene calls are TRBV5-6 and TRBJ1-1, with D possibly matching TRBD1 (5 bases). The ends were cut back, 4 bases at V and 5 bases at J, with 18 bases in the middle. Germline V gene sequence: CDR1 SGHDT, CDR2 YYEEEE. This CDR3 has 15 amino acids. The CDR3 DNA, read in part, is TGTGCCAGCAGCCCGGACGTCAGGGTAGGGACTGAA. This encodes CASSPDVRVGTE. In full, the CDR3 is CASSPDVRVGTEAFF.

Comment on this clone: With the read ending 3 residues before the CDR3 end, the germline J gene is used to fill in that end. This chain joins TRBV11-3 and TRBJ2-3, with D perhaps matching TRBD2 (6 bases). The CDR3 sequence is 15 residues long. V lost 5 bases and J 2 bases, leaving 14 bases between the germline ends. Germline V gene data show CDR1 as SGHNT and CDR2 as YENEEA. CDR3 DNA, as far as it was read: TGTGCCAGCAGCCTTGGGCGGGGCTCCACAGATACG. Amino acids: CASSLGRGSTDT. The CDR3 in its entirety is CASSLGRGSTDTQYF.

The DNA read from the CDR3 is TGTGCCAGCAGCTTACAGCGGGAGATTGAGACC. It yields the protein CASSLQREIET. In full, the CDR3 reads CASSLQREIETQYF. The J gene is TRBJ2-5, the V gene TRBV13, with TRBD2 matching over 8 bases. The read ends 3 residues early relative to the CDR3; the germline J gene fills the gap. This CDR3 is built from 14 residues. CDR1 and CDR2 (germline): PRHDT, FYEKMQ (reference sequence). The junction had 4 bases not matched to a gene; V was cut back by 2 bases and J by 5 bases.

In regard to this clone: The read halts 3 residues ahead of the CDR3 end, with the missing end drawn from the germline J gene. V gene TRBV9 combines with J gene TRBJ2-5; 9 nucleotides line up with TRBD2. Germline V gives CDR1 SGDLS, CDR2 YYNGEE. J gave up 5 bases and V 4 bases, and 12 bases lay outside the gene matches. The CDR3 is 16 residues long. CDR3 sequence: CASSPRGGGASETQYF. CDR3 DNA, as far as it was read: TGTGCCAGCAGCCCTCGGGGCGGGGGGGCCTCCGAGACC.

About this clone itself: The read ends 3 residues before the CDR3 terminus; that terminus is restored from the germline J gene. The rearrangement joins TRBV5-1 to TRBJ1-4; possibly TRBD1 for D (5 bases). Germline V gene data show CDR1 as SGHRS and CDR2 as YFSETQ. Trimming cost V 1 base and J 7 bases, with 17 bases left between them. This CDR3 region has 16 residues. Incomplete CDR3 DNA: TGCGCCAGCAGCTTGAGAGGTCAGGGCGTAGGTGAAAAA. Translated: CASSLRGQGVGEK. The whole CDR3 protein reads CASSLRGQGVGEKLFF.

A remark on this clone: The read stops 3 residues short of the end of the CDR3; the missing end is completed from the germline J gene. The chain joins TRBV18 to TRBJ2-2, with TRBD1 matching over 7 bases. CDR1 KGHSH and CDR2 LQKENI come from the germline V gene. The CDR3 covers 14 residues. The covered CDR3 bases are TGTGCCAGCTCACCTGGACAGGACAATGAAAAG. Residues: CASSPGQDNEK. In full, the CDR3 reads CASSPGQDNEKLFF.

On this clone itself: The read is 3 residues too short to cover the CDR3 end, so that end is filled in from the germline J gene. The J gene is TRBJ2-1, the V gene TRBV20-1, with 9 bases that match TRBD1. Germline lookup yields CDR1 DFQATT and CDR2 SNEGSKA (reference sequence). The CDR3 has 15 residues. The V segment lost 3 bases and the J segment 8 bases; nucleotides outside the gene matches: 11. The CDR3 protein is CSASLATGGSYEQFF. The covered CDR3 bases are TGCAGTGCTAGCCTCGCGACAGGGGGGTCCTATGAG.

Concerning this clone itself: The missing CDR3 end, 3 residues past where the read stops, is filled in from the germline J gene. V usage is TRBV29-1 and J usage is TRBJ2-7, with D tentatively TRBD1 (5 bases). The CDR3 is 12 residues long. Germline-derived CDR1 and CDR2 are SQVTM and ANQGSEA. V lost 8 bases to trimming and J lost 3 bases, with 14 bases between them. CDR3 bases read: TGCAGCTCCCGCGCGGACAACTACGAG. The encoded protein is CSSRADNYE. The full CDR3 sequence reads CSSRADNYEQYF.

As for this clone: Read data end 3 residues before the CDR3 end; the end is taken from the germline J gene. The rearrangement uses TRBV7-9 and TRBJ2-3; a weak D match, TRBD2 (6 bases). From germline, CDR1 is SEHNR and CDR2 FQNEAQ (reference sequence). CDR3 length equals 14 residues. CDR3 DNA, as far as it was read: TGTGCCAGCAGCTATACACGACTACGGGAGACG. Protein sequence: CASSYTRLRET. The CDR3 in full is CASSYTRLRETQYF.

Comment on this clone: The read is 3 residues too short to cover the CDR3 end, so that end is filled in from the germline J gene. V and J are TRBV13 and TRBJ1-1, with D possibly being TRBD1 (5 bases). CDR3 length equals 15 residues. Germline CDR1 is PRHDT and CDR2 is FYEKMQ (reference sequence). Trimming stripped 7 bases from V and 1 base from J, with 16 bases between. The chain's CDR3 is CASIERGRRNTEAFF. CDR3 bases read: TGTGCCAGCATCGAAAGGGGCAGAAGGAACACTGAA. The full variable domain, its missing parts supplied by reference TRBV13 and TRBJ1-1, is AAGVIQSPRHLIKEKRETATLKCYPIPRHDTVYWYQQGPGQDPQFLISFYEKMQSDKGSIPDRFSAQQFSDYHSELNMSSLELGDSALYFCASIERGRRNTEAFFGQGTRLTVV.

On this clone itself: The sequence runs out 3 residues before the end of the CDR3; the remainder is reconstructed from the germline J gene. The chain links TRBV2 to TRBJ2-2, with 7 nucleotides matching TRBD1. CDR3 length: 14 amino acids. Germline CDR1 SNHLY, CDR2 FYNNEI. V lost 4 bases and J lost 7; bases outside the gene matches: 6. The CDR3 protein is CASSGQGWSGELFF. CDR3 DNA, as far as it was read: TGTGCCAGCAGTGGACAGGGTTGGAGCGGGGAG.

Comments on this clone: The missing CDR3 end, 3 residues past where the read stops, is filled in from the germline J gene. The chain is built from TRBV18 and TRBJ2-7, with D tentatively TRBD1 (5 bases). Trimming took 0 bases from V and 5 from J, leaving 14 bases between them. The germline CDR1 and CDR2 sequences are KGHSH and LQKENI. The CDR3 has 15 amino acids. The CDR3 loop reads CASSPPNSQGNEQYF. The CDR3 bases that were read are TGTGCCAGCTCACCACCGAATAGCCAGGGCAACGAG.

Notes on this clone: The read falls 3 residues short of the CDR3 end, and the missing part is taken from the germline J gene. V usage is TRBV18 and J usage is TRBJ2-7; maybe TRBD1 (9 bases). V dropped 0 bases and J dropped 2 bases, with 29 bases sitting between them. This CDR3 has 21 residues. Germline CDR1 KGHSH, CDR2 LQKENI. The CDR3 loop is CASSPPGTGWETSAPTYEQYF. CDR3 bases read: TGTGCCAGCTCACCACCCGGGACAGGGTGGGAGACTAGCGCTCCAACCTACGAG.

As to this clone: The CDR3 goes on 3 residues after the read ends, and that part is filled in from the germline J gene. The same CDR3 arises from other DNA sequences in this sample as well. V gene TRBV18 combines with J gene TRBJ1-3; D is possibly TRBD1 (6 bases). Germline V gene data show CDR1 as KGHSH and CDR2 as LQKENI. This CDR3 comprises 16 residues. V was cut by 5 bases and J by 0 bases, with 14 bases left in between. The covered CDR3 bases are TGTGCCAGCTCAATGAACTCGGACAGCTCTGGAAACACC. As protein: CASSMNSDSSGNT. The whole CDR3 region reads CASSMNSDSSGNTIYF.

The covered CDR3 bases are TGTGCCAGCAGTGAGACAGGGAGCTCCTATAATTCACCA. It yields the protein CASSETGSSYNSP. The complete CDR3 reads CASSETGSSYNSPLFF. The rearrangement uses TRBV2 and TRBJ1-4; TRBD1 agrees at 7 bases. The read ends 3 residues before the CDR3 terminus; that terminus is restored from the germline J gene. Germline CDR1 is SNHLY and CDR2 is FYNNEI. This CDR3 comprises 16 residues.

Concerning this clone: Coverage ceases 3 residues before the CDR3 finishes, and the germline J gene fills in the end. The J gene is TRBJ1-1, the V gene TRBV2; D unclear. The CDR3 runs to 15 residues. Trimming removed 7 bases at V and 4 bases at J, with 19 bases between. Germline values: CDR1 SNHLY, CDR2 FYNNEI. The CDR3 DNA, read in part, is TGTGCCAGCAAACTAGAGTGGGGATCCATCACTGAA. Translation: CASKLEWGSITE. The CDR3 in full is CASKLEWGSITEAFF.

About this clone: The read halts 3 residues ahead of the CDR3 end, with the missing end drawn from the germline J gene. V gene TRBV2 combines with J gene TRBJ2-5; 8 positions match TRBD1. Germline CDR1 is SNHLY and CDR2 is FYNNEI. V dropped 2 bases and J dropped 4; count of bases not matched to a gene: 3. This CDR3 has 14 amino acids. The CDR3 spells CASSERTGRETQYF. Partial CDR3 DNA: TGTGCCAGCAGTGAAAGGACAGGGAGAGAGACC.

Concerning this clone itself: The read terminates 3 residues before the CDR3 end, so the remaining end is supplied by the germline J gene. The chain links TRBV20-1 to TRBJ2-3; maybe TRBD1 (6 bases). Germline CDR1 and CDR2: DFQATT and SNEGSKA (reference sequence). Trimming took 3 bases from V and 1 from J, leaving 8 bases between them. The CDR3 is made up of 13 amino acids. The CDR3 bases that were read are TGCAGTGCTAGGGACAGTGGCACAGATACG. This codes for CSARDSGTDT. The complete CDR3 protein is CSARDSGTDTQYF.

The CDR3 spells CASSPGQSYEQYF. The covered CDR3 bases are TGTGCCAGCAGTCCTGGACAATCCTACGAG. This chain connects TRBV27 to TRBJ2-7; D may be TRBD1 (5 bases). The read ends 3 residues before the CDR3 terminus; that terminus is restored from the germline J gene. V lost 5 bases to trimming and J lost 1 base, with 9 bases between them. The CDR3 extends over 13 amino acids. Germline CDR1 MNHEY, CDR2 SMNVEV (reference sequence).

Regarding this clone: The read terminates 3 residues before the CDR3 end, so the remaining end is supplied by the germline J gene. The chain links TRBV6-1 to TRBJ2-3; 9 bases line up with TRBD1. CDR3 length equals 14 residues. Germline V gene sequence: CDR1 MNHNS, CDR2 SASEGT. This CDR3 reads CASSVDRGRETQYF. The part of the CDR3 DNA that was read is TGTGCCAGCAGTGTCGACAGGGGGAGGGAGACG.

A note on this clone: The CDR3 extends 3 residues past the end of the read, so its final part is completed from the germline J gene. The chain couples TRBV7-9 to TRBJ1-1, with D tentatively TRBD1 (5 bases). Between the trimmed V and J ends, which lost 8 bases and 5 bases, there was a span of 21 bases. Germline loops: CDR1 SEHNR, CDR2 FQNEAQ (reference sequence). The CDR3 spans 15 residues. The chain's CDR3 is CASAGQGVMRTEAFF. The covered CDR3 bases are TGTGCCAGCGCTGGGCAGGGAGTAATGCGGACTGAA.

With regard to this clone: The read ends 3 residues before the CDR3 terminus; that terminus is restored from the germline J gene. The rearrangement joins TRBV5-1 to TRBJ2-1, with a tentative D call TRBD2 (5 bases). The CDR3 length is 16 residues. Germline CDR1 SGHRS, CDR2 YFSETQ. The ends were cut back, 4 bases at V and 0 bases at J, with 14 bases in the middle. Incomplete CDR3 DNA: TGCGCCAGCAGCCACGGACTTTTGAGCTCCTACAATGAG. Translated: CASSHGLLSSYNE. The CDR3 reads in full as CASSHGLLSSYNEQFF.

This clone is labeled medium-sized based on frequency. The CDR3 end falls 3 residues outside the read, so it is completed with the germline J gene. The rearrangement uses TRBV10-3 and TRBJ2-5; 9 nucleotides match TRBD2. Germline CDR1 is ENHRY and CDR2 is SYGVKD. This CDR3 comprises 15 residues. V was pared by 7 bases and J by 5 bases, with 11 bases of the junction left unmatched. The CDR3 bases that were read are TGTGCCATCACTAGCGGGGCCGCGGGCCCTGAGACC. Residues: CAITSGAAGPET. The entire CDR3 protein is CAITSGAAGPETQYF.

Points on this clone: Sequencing ends 3 residues short of the CDR3 end; the germline J gene provides the rest. The rearrangement links TRBV29-1 to TRBJ2-3, with D perhaps assigned TRBD1 or TRBD2 (5 bases each). Trimming left V 6 bases short and J 3 bases short, with 13 bases between. Germline CDR1 reads SQVTM; CDR2 reads ANQGSEA. The CDR3 runs 13 residues. The CDR3 DNA, read in part, is TGCAGCGTGCCCCGAGAGGGGACAGATACG. Its protein product is CSVPREGTDT. The entire CDR3 protein reads CSVPREGTDTQYF.

Comments on this clone: The read finishes 3 residues shy of the CDR3 end, and the germline J gene is used to complete it. J is TRBJ2-7 and V is TRBV7-9; 8 bases align to TRBD1. J gave up 2 bases and V 5 bases, and 8 bases lay outside the gene matches. The V gene's germline CDR1 is SEHNR and CDR2 FQNEAQ (reference sequence). This CDR3 contains 15 residues. Incomplete CDR3 DNA: TGTGCCAGCAGCCCTGGGACAGGCATCACCTACGAG. It encodes CASSPGTGITYE. The whole CDR3 sequence is CASSPGTGITYEQYF.

As for this clone: The read ends 3 residues shy of where the CDR3 ends; the end is completed using the germline J gene. The gene calls are TRBV10-2 and TRBJ2-7, with D possibly matching TRBD1 (5 bases). The V end lost 4 bases, the J end lost 6 bases, and 13 bases lay between the germline ends. The CDR3 consists of 13 residues. Germline values: CDR1 WSHSY, CDR2 SAAADI. The CDR3 protein is CASSVRPQGEQYF. The sequenced CDR3 bases are TGCGCCAGCAGTGTGCGCCCCCAGGGCGAG.

Comment on this clone: The DNA ends 3 residues before the CDR3 does, and the rest of the CDR3 is filled in from the germline J gene. The rearrangement joins TRBV18 to TRBJ1-2, with no clear D. The CDR3 totals 14 residues. Per germline, CDR1 KGHSH and CDR2 LQKENI. The sequenced CDR3 bases are TGTGCCAGCTCACCACTAAGGCTGGCAGATACC. Translation: CASSPLRLADT. The entire CDR3 is CASSPLRLADTYTF.

Concerning this clone: Read sequence stops 3 residues before the CDR3 end, and the germline J gene provides the missing end. The chain is built from TRBV19 and TRBJ1-2; D might be TRBD1 (6 bases). CDR3 length equals 13 residues. Germline values: CDR1 LNHDA, CDR2 SQIVND (reference sequence). The CDR3 loop is CASSTRNRDDYTF. Partial CDR3 DNA: TGTGCCAGTAGTACCAGGAACAGGGACGAC. Combining the CDR3 with reference TRBV19 and TRBJ1-2 gives the whole variable domain DGGITQSPKYLFRKEGQNVTLSCEQNLNHDAMYWYRQDPGQGLRLIYYSQIVNDFQKGDIAEGYSVSREKKESFPLTVTSAQKNPTAFYLCASSTRNRDDYTFGSGTRLTVV.

Notes on this clone: The DNA ends 3 residues before the CDR3 does, and the rest of the CDR3 is filled in from the germline J gene. This chain links TRBV6-4 with TRBJ2-7; TRBD2 might be the D (5 bases). The germline CDR1 and CDR2 sequences are MRHNA and SNTAGT. The CDR3 consists of 20 residues. With 0 bases removed from V and 1 base from J, the gap between germline ends came to 25 bases. CDR3 residues: CASSDSTNSLVEAASYEQYF. The sequenced part of the CDR3 DNA is TGTGCCAGCAGTGACTCCACTAACAGCCTGGTAGAAGCGGCGTCCTACGAG.

On this clone itself: Read coverage stops 3 residues before the CDR3 terminus; the germline J gene supplies the remainder. The chain carries TRBV16 and TRBJ2-7, with no clear D. Trimming removed 3 bases from V and 3 bases from J, with 12 bases in between. Germline V gene sequence: CDR1 KGHSY, CDR2 FQNENV. This CDR3 has 14 residues. CDR3 bases read: TGTGCCAGCAGCCAGTCGGTCTTGAACTACGAG. It yields the protein CASSQSVLNYE. The whole CDR3 is CASSQSVLNYEQYF.

As to this clone: The read ends 3 residues shy of where the CDR3 ends; the end is completed using the germline J gene. The rearrangement links TRBV5-1 to TRBJ2-2, with D unresolved. The CDR3 runs 14 residues. V lost 0 bases and J lost 6, with 9 bases in between. From germline, CDR1 is SGHRS and CDR2 YFSETQ. The DNA read from the CDR3 is TGCGCCAGCAGCTTGGGGCAGGTGGCCGGGGAG. Residues: CASSLGQVAGE. Given in full, the CDR3 is CASSLGQVAGELFF. The full variable domain, rest sourced from reference TRBV5-1 and TRBJ2-2, is KAGVTQTPRYLIKTRGQQVTLSCSPISGHRSVSWYQQTPGQGLQFLFEYFSETQRNKGNFPGRFSGRQFSNSRSEMNVSTLELGDSALYLCASSLGQVAGELFFGEGSRLTVL.

Points on this clone: The read falls 3 residues short of the CDR3 end, and the missing part is taken from the germline J gene. This chain connects TRBV12-5 to TRBJ2-1; a weak D match, TRBD2 (7 bases). Trimming took 7 bases from V and 4 from J, leaving 20 bases between them. The CDR3 spans 16 residues. Germline V CDR1 and CDR2: LGHNT, FRNRAP. The sequenced CDR3 bases are TGTGCTAGTGCCACGACGGCGGGGGCCCCGTACAATGAG. Translation: CASATTAGAPYNE. The CDR3 reads in full as CASATTAGAPYNEQFF.